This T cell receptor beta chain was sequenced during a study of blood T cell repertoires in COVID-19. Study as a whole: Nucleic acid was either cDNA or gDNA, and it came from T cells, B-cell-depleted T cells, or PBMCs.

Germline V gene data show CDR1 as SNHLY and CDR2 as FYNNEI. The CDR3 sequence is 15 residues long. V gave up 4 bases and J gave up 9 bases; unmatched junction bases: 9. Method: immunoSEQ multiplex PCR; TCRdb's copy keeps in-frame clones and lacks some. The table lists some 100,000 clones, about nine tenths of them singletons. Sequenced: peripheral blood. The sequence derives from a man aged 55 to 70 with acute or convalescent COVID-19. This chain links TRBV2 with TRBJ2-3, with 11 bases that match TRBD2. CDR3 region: CASSGTSGRGATQYF. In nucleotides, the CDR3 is TGTGCCAGCAGTGGAACTAGCGGGAGAGGAGCCACGCAGTATTTT.